A selection of T cell receptor beta chains follows, all from one sample in a study of blood T cells in healthy people across ages. TCRdb itself ran the 5' RACE reads through MiXCR, one entry per CDR3 protein. Here the sample spans 800,000 or so distinct CDR3 sequences, around 25% being singletons. These data also featured in a second study, about T cells of mothers and their children.

Sequences were obtained from blood. The receptors come from a boy between 5 and 17 years old in good health. Both conserved end residues are part of each CDR3. Fields, in order: V gene, J gene, clone size, D gene, CDR3 protein, CDR3 DNA. The D gene is left open where the match is weak. Some rows have no size entry. The others give once, few or many, or a class for an expanded clone.

>TRBV20-1|TRBJ1-5|-|-
CSASQVQGGPNQPQHF
TGCAGTGCCAGTCAAGTACAGGGTGGGCCCAATCAGCCCCAGCATTTT
>TRBV28|TRBJ2-3|-|-
CASSSVMETQYF
TGTGCCAGCAGTTCAGTTATGGAGACCCAGTACTTT
>TRBV11-2|TRBJ2-3|few|-
CASSFSLTDTQYF
TGTGCCAGCAGCTTTAGCTTAACAGATACGCAGTATTTT
>TRBV9|TRBJ2-5|few|TRBD2
CASSEGLAGPETQYF
TGTGCCAGCAGCGAAGGACTAGCGGGACCGGAGACCCAGTACTTC
>TRBV7-9|TRBJ2-5|few|-
CASSLSDLGQDERFF
TGTGCCAGCAGCCTATCTGACCTAGGGCAAGATGAGCGGTTCTTC
>TRBV11-2|TRBJ2-5|-|TRBD2
CASSLGVGLAGGRETQYF
TGTGCCAGCAGCTTAGGGGTTGGACTAGCGGGAGGTCGGGAGACCCAGTACTTC
>TRBV5-5|TRBJ2-7|-|TRBD1
CASSLEGAPYEQYF
TGTGCCAGCAGCTTGGAGGGGGCACCCTACGAGCAGTACTTC
>TRBV15|TRBJ2-3|few|TRBD2
CATSRDRLAGADTQYF
TGTGCCACCAGCAGAGACCGACTAGCGGGTGCAGATACGCAGTATTTT
>TRBV6-2/TRBV6-3|TRBJ1-6|-|-
CASSYVGSVSPLHF
TGTGCCAGCAGTTACGTGGGGTCGGTTTCACCCCTCCACTTT
>TRBV29-1|TRBJ2-5|-|-
CSVGRAGAKETQYF
TGCAGCGTTGGGAGGGCGGGGGCCAAAGAGACCCAGTACTTC
>TRBV4-3|TRBJ2-1|-|TRBD2
CASSQVMVAGDNEQFF
TGCGCCAGCAGCCAAGTAATGGTAGCGGGGGACAATGAGCAGTTCTTC
>TRBV29-1|TRBJ1-2|few|-
CSVLGLGYGYTF
TGCAGCGTTCTAGGGCTCGGCTATGGCTACACCTTC
>TRBV12-3/TRBV12-4|TRBJ2-1|few|-
CASSFGVNNEQFF
TGTGCCAGCAGTTTTGGTGTAAACAATGAGCAGTTCTTC
>TRBV7-9|TRBJ2-1|many|-
CASSHVDASYNEQFF
TGTGCCAGCAGCCACGTAGACGCTAGCTACAATGAGCAGTTCTTC
>TRBV6-5|TRBJ2-1|-|-
CASSYSTPLVVEQFF
TGTGCCAGCAGTTACTCGACTCCACTAGTGGTTGAGCAGTTCTTC
>TRBV4-3|TRBJ1-1|-|-
CASSQENSNVNTEAFF
TGCGCCAGCAGCCAAGAAAACTCGAACGTGAACACTGAAGCTTTCTTT
>TRBV7-9|TRBJ2-7|few|TRBD2
CASSLAGAGEASEQYF
TGTGCCAGCAGCTTAGCTGGGGCGGGAGAAGCGTCCGAGCAGTACTTC
>TRBV6-5|TRBJ1-4|-|-
CASSPRARAEKLFF
TGTGCCAGCAGCCCACGGGCCCGAGCGGAAAAACTGTTTTTT
>TRBV6-2/TRBV6-3|TRBJ2-5|-|-
CASSYLGSQETQYF
TGTGCCAGCAGTTACTTGGGGAGTCAGGAGACCCAGTACTTC
>TRBV7-9|TRBJ1-2|-|-
CASSLVRQGDYGYTF
TGTGCCAGCAGCTTAGTCAGGCAGGGTGACTATGGCTACACCTTC
>TRBV2|TRBJ2-1|many|-
CASSEADEQFF
TGTGCCAGCAGTGAAGCGGATGAGCAGTTCTTC
>TRBV4-3|TRBJ2-3|-|-
CASSQASGAGTDTQYF
TGCGCCAGCAGCCAAGCGTCGGGAGCCGGCACAGATACGCAGTATTTT
>TRBV7-9|TRBJ1-4|few|TRBD1
CASSLFRRQGGEKLFF
TGTGCCAGCAGCTTATTCCGACGACAGGGGGGTGAAAAACTGTTTTTT
>TRBV6-1|TRBJ2-5|-|-
CASSERSNGASGFPGKTQYF
TGTGCCAGCAGTGAAAGGTCAAACGGCGCGTCCGGATTTCCAGGAAAGACCCAGTACTTC
>TRBV28|TRBJ2-6|few|-
CASSLRRSRGANVLTF
TGTGCCAGCAGTTTAAGAAGATCCCGTGGGGCCAACGTCCTGACTTTC
>TRBV18|TRBJ2-5|few|-
CASSPPRPAEETQYF
TGTGCCAGCTCACCACCGAGGCCGGCGGAAGAGACCCAGTACTTC
>TRBV2|TRBJ1-1|-|-
CASSEVRGMNTEAFF
TGTGCCAGCAGTGAAGTTCGGGGCATGAACACTGAAGCTTTCTTT
>TRBV3-1|TRBJ1-2|few|TRBD1
CASSQDRQGALHGYTF
TGTGCCAGCAGCCAGGACCGACAGGGAGCCCTTCATGGCTACACCTTC
>TRBV4-3|TRBJ2-2|few|TRBD1
CASSQGTGESGELFF
TGCGCCAGCAGCCAGGGGACAGGGGAGAGCGGGGAGCTGTTTTTT
>TRBV7-2|TRBJ1-4|few|-
CASSPRLGGGGGNEKLFF
TGTGCCAGCAGCCCCCGCCTTGGGGGGGGCGGTGGTAATGAAAAACTGTTTTTT
>TRBV21-1|TRBJ2-5|-|-
CASRVYPPGQWNETQYF
TGTGCCAGCAGAGTCTATCCTCCGGGACAGTGGAACGAGACCCAGTACTTC
>TRBV6-1|TRBJ2-1|few|-
CASIPSRSYNEQFF
TGTGCCAGCATTCCGTCCCGCTCCTACAATGAGCAGTTCTTC
>TRBV11-2|TRBJ2-7|-|-
CASSLVWDRGYEQYF
TGTGCCAGCAGCTTAGTTTGGGATAGGGGGTACGAGCAGTACTTC
>TRBV28|TRBJ2-2|-|-
CASSFSRYSGELFF
TGTGCCAGCAGTTTTTCCCGGTACTCGGGGGAGCTGTTTTTT
>TRBV12-3/TRBV12-4|TRBJ1-1|-|-
CASSLGVIGTEAFF
TGTGCCAGCAGTCTAGGGGTTATCGGCACTGAAGCTTTCTTT
>TRBV29-1|TRBJ2-4|-|TRBD2
CSVEDRGSPQYGLAKNIQYF
TGCAGCGTTGAAGATCGCGGGAGCCCACAATACGGACTAGCCAAAAACATTCAGTACTTC
>TRBV9|TRBJ2-2|few|TRBD1
CASSWDRSGELFF
TGTGCCAGCAGCTGGGACAGATCCGGGGAGCTGTTTTTT
>TRBV9|TRBJ2-7|-|-
CASSAGRIPGNEQYF
TGTGCCAGCAGCGCCGGACGGATCCCCGGAAACGAGCAGTACTTC
>TRBV19|TRBJ2-7|few|TRBD2
CASRNLAGAAYEQYF
TGTGCCAGTAGGAACCTAGCGGGAGCAGCCTACGAGCAGTACTTC
>TRBV7-9|TRBJ1-2|-|TRBD1
CASKQTGGIGGYTF
TGTGCCAGCAAGCAGACAGGGGGCATAGGTGGCTACACCTTC
>TRBV11-2|TRBJ2-5|-|TRBD1
CASRQGIEETQYF
TGTGCCAGCAGACAGGGGATTGAAGAGACCCAGTACTTC
>TRBV28|TRBJ1-4|-|-
CASSLPGSNEKLFF
TGTGCCAGCAGTTTGCCGGGATCTAATGAAAAACTGTTTTTT
>TRBV7-8|TRBJ2-7|-|TRBD1
CASSLEQGHSYEQYF
TGTGCCAGCAGCTTAGAACAGGGGCACTCCTACGAGCAGTACTTC
>TRBV4-2|TRBJ1-5|few|-
CASSRYGQSNQPQHF
TGTGCCAGCAGCAGGTACGGACAAAGCAATCAGCCCCAGCATTTT
>TRBV3-1|TRBJ2-2|-|-
CASSRAGELFF
TGTGCCAGCAGTCGGGCCGGGGAGCTGTTTTTT
>TRBV7-8|TRBJ2-5|-|-
CASSRYRGSGVETQYF
TGTGCCAGCAGCCGATACCGGGGCTCGGGAGTGGAGACCCAGTACTTC
>TRBV18|TRBJ2-7|-|-
CASSNTQVSYEQYF
TGTGCCAGCTCTAACACACAGGTTTCCTACGAGCAGTACTTC
>TRBV10-2|TRBJ2-1|-|TRBD1
CASSGQTPGTDYNEQFF
TGCGCCAGCAGTGGTCAAACTCCCGGGACAGATTACAATGAGCAGTTCTTC
>TRBV7-2|TRBJ1-2|-|-
CASSLTPGGGYGYTF
TGTGCCAGCAGCCTAACCCCCGGGGGGGGCTATGGCTACACCTTC
>TRBV7-2|TRBJ2-7|few|TRBD1
CASSLAKGALEQYF
TGTGCCAGCAGCTTAGCTAAGGGGGCGCTCGAGCAGTACTTC
>TRBV2|TRBJ1-1|-|-
CASSEADSEAFF
TGTGCCAGCAGTGAAGCCGACAGTGAAGCTTTCTTT
>TRBV20-1|TRBJ2-5|-|TRBD2
CSANFAGLAVSETQYF
TGCAGTGCGAATTTCGCGGGACTAGCGGTTTCAGAGACCCAGTACTTC
>TRBV11-2|TRBJ2-1|-|TRBD2
CASSLRLAGPNEQFF
TGTGCCAGCAGCTTACGGCTAGCGGGACCCAATGAGCAGTTCTTC
>TRBV29-1|TRBJ2-5|-|-
CSAEVLVRETQYF
TGCAGCGCCGAGGTACTGGTACGGGAGACCCAGTACTTC
>TRBV5-5|TRBJ2-1|-|TRBD2
CASSLLSGRGFSYNEQFF
TGTGCCAGCAGCTTGTTATCTGGGAGGGGATTCTCCTACAATGAGCAGTTCTTC
>TRBV3-1|TRBJ2-5|few|-
CASSPSGVDRETQYF
TGTGCCAGCAGCCCGTCGGGGGTGGACAGAGAGACCCAGTACTTC
>TRBV15|TRBJ2-3|-|-
CATSERAGDTQYF
TGTGCCACCAGCGAACGAGCGGGAGATACGCAGTATTTT
>TRBV4-3|TRBJ2-3|-|-
CASSQAPNLDTQYF
TGCGCCAGCAGCCAAGCCCCAAATTTAGATACGCAGTATTTT
>TRBV29-1|TRBJ1-4|-|-
CSVAQGGEKLFF
TGCAGCGTTGCTCAGGGAGGCGAAAAACTGTTTTTT
>TRBV12-3/TRBV12-4|TRBJ2-6|-|-
CASSPTAGEGSSGANVLTF
TGTGCCAGCAGCCCGACCGCAGGGGAGGGGAGCTCTGGGGCCAACGTCCTGACTTTC